The source of this T cell receptor (beta chain) is a study of CD8 T cells in ankylosing spondylitis (dated by TCRdb to 2017 to 2019). Regarding the complete study: T cell receptor beta repertoires were profiled in healthy donors and ankylosing spondylitis patients so that disease-linked TCR variants could be found. Peripheral blood was sampled, and synovial fluid was also collected from ankylosing spondylitis patients. The whole study cohort included about a hundred healthy donors and about two dozen ankylosing spondylitis patients.

The research as a whole found: Significant enrichment of the disease-linked clones was reported in matched synovial fluid samples from ankylosing spondylitis patients. A CD8+ phenotype was shown by the disease-linked clones, which were found at relatively low frequencies in peripheral blood. Some TCR beta motif variants had previously been reported in synovial fluid and blood of reactive arthritis patients, which suggested common disease-initiation mechanisms. Blood from ankylosing spondylitis patients appeared to be characterized by a TCR beta motif composed of eight highly homologous amino acid variants.

Reads for this sample came from an Illumina HiSeq 2500. TCR beta libraries were prepared by quantitative 5'-RACE with molecular barcodes. The authors processed their data as follows. Disease-linked TCR variants were identified with a new computational method built on a probabilistic model of VDJ rearrangement. The raw public reads went through TCRdb reprocessing: fastp at Q25, MiXCR clone calling, in-frame beta chains kept. Rows merge per CDR3 protein into single entries with the most common DNA and genes. The V and J calls were determined by TCRdb, not by the authors. This sample comprises 130,000 or so distinct CDR3 sequences, roughly 7.3% of them detected only once. The ten largest clones capture over 9% of the sample. At least ten counts were recorded for this clonotype. Its antigen specificity is not known. No much larger clonotype is one base removed from it; base qualities were not supplied.

V lost 6 bases and J lost 0 bases; the stretch between them is 12 bases long. In the germline V gene (reference sequence), CDR1 corresponds to MNHEY and CDR2 to SMNVEV. There are 15 amino acids in the CDR3, from cysteine to phenylalanine inclusive. CDR3 DNA is the only sequence kept; it has 45 bases, read in frame from the first base. The source is a male donor with ankylosing spondylitis or in good health (not recorded which). The material sequenced was blood, either unsorted or a sorted T cell fraction (not recorded which). This sequence uses TRBV27 and TRBJ1-5, with TRBD1 as a weak D call on 6 bases. Read as DNA, the sequence is TGTGCCAGCAGCAAGGGGGATAATAGCAATCAGCCCCAGCATTTT. Its product reads: CASSKGDNSNQPQHF.